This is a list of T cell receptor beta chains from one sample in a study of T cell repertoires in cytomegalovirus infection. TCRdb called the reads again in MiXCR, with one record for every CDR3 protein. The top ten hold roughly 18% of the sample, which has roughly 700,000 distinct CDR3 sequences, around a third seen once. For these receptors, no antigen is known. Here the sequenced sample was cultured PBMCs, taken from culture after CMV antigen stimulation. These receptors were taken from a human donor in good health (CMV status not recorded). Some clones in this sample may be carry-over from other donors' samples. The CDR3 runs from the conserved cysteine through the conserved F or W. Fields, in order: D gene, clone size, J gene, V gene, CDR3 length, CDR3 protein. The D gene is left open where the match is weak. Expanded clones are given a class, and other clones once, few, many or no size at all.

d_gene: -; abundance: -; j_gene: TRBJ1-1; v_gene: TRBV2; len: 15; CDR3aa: CASSGERRGTTEAFF
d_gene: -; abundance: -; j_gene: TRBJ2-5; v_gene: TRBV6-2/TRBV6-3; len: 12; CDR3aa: CASSYSIETQYF
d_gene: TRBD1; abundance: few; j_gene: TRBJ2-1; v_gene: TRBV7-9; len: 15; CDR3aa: CASSSDLGQYNEQFF
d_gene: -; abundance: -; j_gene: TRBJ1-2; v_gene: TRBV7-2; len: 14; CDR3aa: CASSLVAAGYGYTF
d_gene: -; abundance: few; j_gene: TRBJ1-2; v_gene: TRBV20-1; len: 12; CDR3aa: CSARSRGYGYTF
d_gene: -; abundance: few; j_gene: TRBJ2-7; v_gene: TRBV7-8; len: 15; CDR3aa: CASSFARAGYYEQYF
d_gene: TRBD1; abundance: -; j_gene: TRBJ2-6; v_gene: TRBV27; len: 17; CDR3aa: CASSLGQGLAGANVLTF
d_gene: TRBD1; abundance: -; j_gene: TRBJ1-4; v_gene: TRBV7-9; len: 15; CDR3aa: CASSSQQGAIEKLFF
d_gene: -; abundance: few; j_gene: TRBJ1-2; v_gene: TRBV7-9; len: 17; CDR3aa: CASRIRYGSTSNYGYTF
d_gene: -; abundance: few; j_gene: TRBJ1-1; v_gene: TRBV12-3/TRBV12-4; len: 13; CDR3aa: CASSPRQRTEAFF
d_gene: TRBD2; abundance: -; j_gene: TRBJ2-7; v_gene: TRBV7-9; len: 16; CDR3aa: CASSSRTSGRGHEQYF
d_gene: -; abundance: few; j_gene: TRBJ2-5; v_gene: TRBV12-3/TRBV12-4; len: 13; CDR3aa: CASRTGSQETQYF
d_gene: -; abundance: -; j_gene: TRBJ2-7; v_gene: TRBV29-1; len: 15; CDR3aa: CSVKNLRASSYEQYF
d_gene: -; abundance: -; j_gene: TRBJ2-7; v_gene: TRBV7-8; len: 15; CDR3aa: CASSLGVVGPHEQYF
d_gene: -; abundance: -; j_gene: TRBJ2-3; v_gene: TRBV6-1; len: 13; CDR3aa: CASSEDAPDTQYF
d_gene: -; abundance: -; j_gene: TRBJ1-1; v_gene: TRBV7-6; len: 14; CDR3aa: CASSPGHSNTEAFF
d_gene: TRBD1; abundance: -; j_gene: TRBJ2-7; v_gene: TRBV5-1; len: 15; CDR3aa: CASSQYRGRGYEQYF
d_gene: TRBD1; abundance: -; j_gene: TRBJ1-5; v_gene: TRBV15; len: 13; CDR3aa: CATAGGVNQPQHF
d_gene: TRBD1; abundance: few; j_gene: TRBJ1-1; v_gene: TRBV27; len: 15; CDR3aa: CASQFRQGVNTEAFF
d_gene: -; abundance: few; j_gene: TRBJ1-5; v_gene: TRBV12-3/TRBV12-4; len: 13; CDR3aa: CASNSESNQPQHF
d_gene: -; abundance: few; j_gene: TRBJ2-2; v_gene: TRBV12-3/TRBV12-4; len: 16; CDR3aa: CASSTFSGHLTGELFF
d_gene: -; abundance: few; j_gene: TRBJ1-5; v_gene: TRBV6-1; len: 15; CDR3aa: CASSELRHLNQPQHF
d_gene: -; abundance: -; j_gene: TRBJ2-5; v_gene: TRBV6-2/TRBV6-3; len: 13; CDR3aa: CASRKGQRETQYF
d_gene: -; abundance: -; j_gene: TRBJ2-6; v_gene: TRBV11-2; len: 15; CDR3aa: CASSTQGSGANVLTF
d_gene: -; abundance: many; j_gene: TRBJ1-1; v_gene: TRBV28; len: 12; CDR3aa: CASSLRVVEAFF
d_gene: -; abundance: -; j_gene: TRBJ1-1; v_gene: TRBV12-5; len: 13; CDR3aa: CANGFDRNTEAFF
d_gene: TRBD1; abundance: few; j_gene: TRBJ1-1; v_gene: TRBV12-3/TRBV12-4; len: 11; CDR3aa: CASGETGKAFF
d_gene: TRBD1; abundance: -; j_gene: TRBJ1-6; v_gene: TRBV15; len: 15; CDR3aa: CATSRRDRAGSPLHF
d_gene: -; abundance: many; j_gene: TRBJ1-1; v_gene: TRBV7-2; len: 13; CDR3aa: CASSFAGGTEAFF
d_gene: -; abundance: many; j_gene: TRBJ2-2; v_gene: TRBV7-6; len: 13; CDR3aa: CASSSSSTGELFF
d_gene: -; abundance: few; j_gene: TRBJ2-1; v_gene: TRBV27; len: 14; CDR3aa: CASSGGQIYNEQFF
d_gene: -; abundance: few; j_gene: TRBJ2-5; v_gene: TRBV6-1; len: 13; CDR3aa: CASRRASRETQYF
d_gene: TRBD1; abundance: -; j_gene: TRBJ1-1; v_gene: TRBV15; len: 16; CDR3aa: CATSGQGTRSVTEAFF
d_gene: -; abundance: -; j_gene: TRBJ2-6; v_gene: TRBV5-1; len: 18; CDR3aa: CASSLGADRYSGANVLTF
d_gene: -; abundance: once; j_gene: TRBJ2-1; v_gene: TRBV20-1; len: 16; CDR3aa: CSARSQGYLSYNEQFF
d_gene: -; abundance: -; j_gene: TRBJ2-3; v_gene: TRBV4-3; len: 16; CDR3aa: CASSRGLVVDTDTQYF
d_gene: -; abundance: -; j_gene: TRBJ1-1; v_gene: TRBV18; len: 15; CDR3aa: CASSHKQGPGTEAFF
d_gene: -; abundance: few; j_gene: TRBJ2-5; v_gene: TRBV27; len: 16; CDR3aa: CASSTQGGTIKETQYF
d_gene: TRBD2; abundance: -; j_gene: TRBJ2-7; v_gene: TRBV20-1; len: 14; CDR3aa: CSARASGRADEQYF
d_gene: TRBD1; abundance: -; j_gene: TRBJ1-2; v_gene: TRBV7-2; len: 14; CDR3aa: CASSLVGQAWGYTF
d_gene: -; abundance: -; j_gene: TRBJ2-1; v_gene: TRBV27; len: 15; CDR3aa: CASSFRISSYNEQFF
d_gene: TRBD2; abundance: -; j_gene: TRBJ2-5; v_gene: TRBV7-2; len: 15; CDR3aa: CASSRDSGRTETQYF
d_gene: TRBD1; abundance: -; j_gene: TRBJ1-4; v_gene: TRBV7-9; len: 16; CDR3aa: CASSFAGTGEHEKLFF
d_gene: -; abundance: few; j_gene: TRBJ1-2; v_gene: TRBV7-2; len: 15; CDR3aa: CASSMTGTVNYGYTF
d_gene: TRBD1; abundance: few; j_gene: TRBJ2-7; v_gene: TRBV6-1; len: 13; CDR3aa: CASRRRDSYEQYF
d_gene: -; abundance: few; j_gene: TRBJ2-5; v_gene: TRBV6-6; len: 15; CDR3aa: CASTRAGHPMETQYF